This entry features one T cell receptor beta chain sequence. Antigen: not known. This entry is derived from a study of CD8 T cell repertoires and HIV-1 epitope variants. Overall study context: Epitopes were three Gag families plus Nef HW9 and YT9. Enriched T cells were co-cultured with equal numbers of autologous T cell-negative antigen-presenting cells. T cells were cultured for 10 days with cytokines added on days 3 and 7.

The germline CDR1 and CDR2 sequences are SGHDT and YYEEEE. Deletions cut 3 bases from V and 1 base from J, with 13 bases between. This CDR3 is built from 16 residues. Produced via immunoSEQ multiplex PCR; TCRdb's table is partial and in-frame only. The table records more than 4,000 clones, about 62% of them present only once. Input material: cultured CD8+ T cells derived from PBMCs. This TCR was recovered from a male donor with HIV. This chain connects TRBV5-6 to TRBJ2-2; D is uncertain. CDR3: CASSSWTRENTGELFF. The CDR3 nucleotides read TGTGCCAGCAGCTCCTGGACCAGAGAGAACACCGGGGAGCTGTTTTTT.